This TCR beta chain derives from a study of blood T cell repertoires in COVID-19. Across the whole study: Both acute and convalescent COVID-19 samples were obtained from the United States, Italy and Spain. Sources were T cells, B-cell-depleted T cells, or PBMCs; the material itself was cDNA or gDNA.

In the original analysis: Using reference gene primer amplification, nucleated cell counts were estimated. Repertoires were generated with immunoSEQ multiplex PCR, while TCRdb's copy carries only in-frame clones and drops some. V, J and clone size derive from that table, while D and trimming were established from the DNA sequence. The sample holds over 100,000 clones, roughly 87% seen once. This receptor was identified in a woman aged 45 to 65 with COVID-19, enrolled during active disease. Source material: peripheral blood.

The CDR3 loop reads CASSAPREYTEAFF. The CDR3 region has the DNA TGTGCCAGCAGTGCCCCTAGGGAGTACACTGAAGCTTTCTTT. The chain recombines TRBV6-4 with TRBJ1-1; D not resolved. Trimming removed 4 bases at V and 3 bases at J, with 12 bases between. This CDR3 has 14 amino acids. The germline V gene has CDR1 MRHNA and CDR2 SNTAGT.